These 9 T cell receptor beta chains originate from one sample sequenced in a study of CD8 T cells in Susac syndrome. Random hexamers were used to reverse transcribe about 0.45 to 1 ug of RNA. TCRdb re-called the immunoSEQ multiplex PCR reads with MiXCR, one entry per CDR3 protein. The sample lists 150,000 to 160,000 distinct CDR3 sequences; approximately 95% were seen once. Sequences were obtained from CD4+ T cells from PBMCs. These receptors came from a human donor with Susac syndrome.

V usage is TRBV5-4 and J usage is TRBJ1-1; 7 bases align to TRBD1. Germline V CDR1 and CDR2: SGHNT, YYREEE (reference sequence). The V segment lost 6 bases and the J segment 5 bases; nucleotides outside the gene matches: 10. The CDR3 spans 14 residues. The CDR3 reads CASKRDRWSTEAFF. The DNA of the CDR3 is TGTGCCAGCAAGAGGGACAGATGGTCAACTGAAGCTTTCTTT.

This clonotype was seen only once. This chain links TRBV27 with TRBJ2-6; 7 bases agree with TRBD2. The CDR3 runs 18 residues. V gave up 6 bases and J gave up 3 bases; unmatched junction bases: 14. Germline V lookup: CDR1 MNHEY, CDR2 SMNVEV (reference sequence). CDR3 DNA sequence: TGTGCCAGCAGCCTCCTGGCCGGGGGGACCTTTGGGGCCAACGTCCTGACTTTC. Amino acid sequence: CASSLLAGGTFGANVLTF.

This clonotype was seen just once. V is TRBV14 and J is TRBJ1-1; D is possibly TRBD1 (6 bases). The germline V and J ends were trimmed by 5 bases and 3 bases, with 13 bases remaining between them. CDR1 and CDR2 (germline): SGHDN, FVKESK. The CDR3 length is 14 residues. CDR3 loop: CASSTGQRYTEAFF. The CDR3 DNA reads TGTGCCAGCAGCACAGGACAGAGATACACTGAAGCTTTCTTT.

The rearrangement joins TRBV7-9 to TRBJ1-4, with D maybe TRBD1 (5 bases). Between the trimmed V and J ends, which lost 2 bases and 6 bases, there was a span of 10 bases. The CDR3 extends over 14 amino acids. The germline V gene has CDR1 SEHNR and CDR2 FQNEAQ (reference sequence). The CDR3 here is CASSLRGSDEKLFF. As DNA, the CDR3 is TGTGCCAGCAGCTTACGGGGGTCTGATGAAAAACTGTTTTTT.

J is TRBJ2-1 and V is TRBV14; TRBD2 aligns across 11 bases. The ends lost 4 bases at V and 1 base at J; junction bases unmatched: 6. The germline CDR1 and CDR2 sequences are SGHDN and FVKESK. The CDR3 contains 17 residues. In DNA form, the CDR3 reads TGTGCCAGCAGCCTTGGACTAGCGGGCCTATCCTACAATGAGCAGTTCTTC. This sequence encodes CASSLGLAGLSYNEQFF.

This CDR3 is CATSRVETSTDTQYF. The CDR3 DNA follows: TGTGCCACCAGCAGAGTCGAGACTAGCACAGATACGCAGTATTTT. The chain combines TRBV15 with TRBJ2-3; no clear D gene. This CDR3 has 15 residues. The V gene lost 1 base and the J gene lost 0 bases, with 8 bases spanning the gap. Germline-derived CDR1 and CDR2 are LNHNV and YYDKDF (reference sequence). The variable domain in full, completed from reference TRBV15 and TRBJ2-3, reads DAMVIQNPRYQVTQFGKPVTLSCSQTLNHNVMYWYQQKSSQAPKLLFHYYDKDFNNEADTPDNFQSRRPNTSFCFLDIRSPGLGDTAMYLCATSRVETSTDTQYFGPGTRLTVL.

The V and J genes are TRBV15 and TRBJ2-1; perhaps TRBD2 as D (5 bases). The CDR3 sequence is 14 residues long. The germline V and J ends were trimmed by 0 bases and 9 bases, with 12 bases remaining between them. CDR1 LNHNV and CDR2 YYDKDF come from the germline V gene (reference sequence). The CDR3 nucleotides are TGTGCCACCAGCAGAGATCCTGTGCGGGTTGAGCAGTTCTTC. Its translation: CATSRDPVRVEQFF.

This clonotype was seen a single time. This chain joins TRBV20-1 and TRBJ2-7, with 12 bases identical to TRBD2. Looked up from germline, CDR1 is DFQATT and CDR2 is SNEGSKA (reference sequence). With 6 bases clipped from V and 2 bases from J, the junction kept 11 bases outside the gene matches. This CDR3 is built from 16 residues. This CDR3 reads CSATFPSGGVTYEQYF. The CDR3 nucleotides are TGCAGTGCCACCTTCCCTAGCGGGGGGGTAACCTACGAGCAGTACTTC.

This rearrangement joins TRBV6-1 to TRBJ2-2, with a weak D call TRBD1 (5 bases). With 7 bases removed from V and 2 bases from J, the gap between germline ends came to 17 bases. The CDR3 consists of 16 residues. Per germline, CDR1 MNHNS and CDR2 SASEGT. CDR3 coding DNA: TGTGCCAGCACCCCAATTACAGGTGCAAACACCGGGGAGCTGTTTTTT. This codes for CASTPITGANTGELFF.